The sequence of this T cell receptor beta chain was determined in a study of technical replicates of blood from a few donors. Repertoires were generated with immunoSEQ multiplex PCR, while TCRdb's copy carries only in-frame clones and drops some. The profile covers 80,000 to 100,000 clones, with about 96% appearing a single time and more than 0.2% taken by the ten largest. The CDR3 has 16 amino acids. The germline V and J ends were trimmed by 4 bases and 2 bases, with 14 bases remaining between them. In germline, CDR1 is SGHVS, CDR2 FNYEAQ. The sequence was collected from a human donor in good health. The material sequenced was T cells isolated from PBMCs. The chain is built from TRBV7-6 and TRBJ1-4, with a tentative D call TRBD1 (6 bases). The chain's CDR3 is CASSSEGGKTNEKLFF. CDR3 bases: TGTGCCAGCAGCTCAGAGGGGGGGAAGACTAATGAAAAACTGTTTTTT.